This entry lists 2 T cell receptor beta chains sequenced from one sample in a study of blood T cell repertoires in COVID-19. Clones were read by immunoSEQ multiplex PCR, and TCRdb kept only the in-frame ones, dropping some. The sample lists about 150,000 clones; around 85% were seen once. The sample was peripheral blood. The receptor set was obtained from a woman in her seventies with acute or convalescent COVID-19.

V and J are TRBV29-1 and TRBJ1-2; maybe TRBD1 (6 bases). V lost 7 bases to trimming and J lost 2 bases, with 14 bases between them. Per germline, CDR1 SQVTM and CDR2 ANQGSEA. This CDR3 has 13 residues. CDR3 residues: CSALSGTNYGYTF. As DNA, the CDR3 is TGCAGCGCCCTTTCAGGGACAAACTATGGCTACACCTTC.

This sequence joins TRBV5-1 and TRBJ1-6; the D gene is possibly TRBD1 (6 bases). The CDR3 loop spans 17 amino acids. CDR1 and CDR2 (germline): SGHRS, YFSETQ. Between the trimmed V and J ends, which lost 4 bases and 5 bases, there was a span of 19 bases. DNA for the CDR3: TGCGCCAGCAGCCTATACAGAACCGGACAGAATAATTCACCCCTCCACTTT. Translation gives CASSLYRTGQNNSPLHF.